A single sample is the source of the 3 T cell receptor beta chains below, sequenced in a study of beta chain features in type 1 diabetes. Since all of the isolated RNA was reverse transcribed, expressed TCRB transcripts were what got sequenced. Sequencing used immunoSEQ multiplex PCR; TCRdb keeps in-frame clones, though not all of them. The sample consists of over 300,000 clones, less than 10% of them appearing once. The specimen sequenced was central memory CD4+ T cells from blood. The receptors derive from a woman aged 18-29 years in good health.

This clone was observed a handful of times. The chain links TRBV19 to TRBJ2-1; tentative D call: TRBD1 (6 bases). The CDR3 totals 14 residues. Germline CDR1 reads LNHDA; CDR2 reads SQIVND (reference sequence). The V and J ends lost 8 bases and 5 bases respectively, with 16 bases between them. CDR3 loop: CASSSMGQNNEQFF. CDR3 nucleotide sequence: TGTGCCAGTTCTAGCATGGGACAAAACAATGAGCAGTTCTTC.

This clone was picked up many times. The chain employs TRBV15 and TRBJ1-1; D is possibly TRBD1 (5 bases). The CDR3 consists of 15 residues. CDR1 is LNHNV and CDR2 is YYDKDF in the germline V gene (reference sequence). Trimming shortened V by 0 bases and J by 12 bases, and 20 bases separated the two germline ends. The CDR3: CATSRDLTGTQGTFF. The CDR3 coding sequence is TGTGCCACCAGCAGAGATCTGACCGGGACCCAAGGGACTTTCTTT.

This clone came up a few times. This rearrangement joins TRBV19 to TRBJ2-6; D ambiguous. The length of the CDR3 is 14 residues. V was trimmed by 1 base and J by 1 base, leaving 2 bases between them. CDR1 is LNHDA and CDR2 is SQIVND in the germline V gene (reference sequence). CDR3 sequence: CASSIGSGANVLTF. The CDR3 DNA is TGTGCCAGTAGTATAGGATCTGGGGCCAACGTCCTGACTTTC.